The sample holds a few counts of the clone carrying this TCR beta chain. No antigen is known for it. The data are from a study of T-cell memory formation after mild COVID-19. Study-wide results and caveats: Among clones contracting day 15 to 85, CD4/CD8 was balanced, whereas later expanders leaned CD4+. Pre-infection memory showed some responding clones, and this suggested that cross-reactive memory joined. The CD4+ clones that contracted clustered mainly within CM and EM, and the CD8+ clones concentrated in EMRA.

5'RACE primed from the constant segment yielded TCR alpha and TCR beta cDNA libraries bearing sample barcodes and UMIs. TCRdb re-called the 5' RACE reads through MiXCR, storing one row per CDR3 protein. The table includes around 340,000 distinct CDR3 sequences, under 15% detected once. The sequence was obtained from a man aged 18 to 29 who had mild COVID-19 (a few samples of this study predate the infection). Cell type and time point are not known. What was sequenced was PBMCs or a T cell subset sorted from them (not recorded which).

CDR3 bases: TGCGCCAGCAGTGAGTCGGCTTGGAGCCTCCAAGAGACCCAGTACTTC. This gives the protein CASSESAWSLQETQYF. The V call is TRBV10-1, the J call TRBJ2-5; D gene unclear. This CDR3 is 16 amino acids long. V was cut by 0 bases and J by 1 base, with 12 bases left in between. The V gene's germline CDR1 is WNHNN and CDR2 SYGVQD (reference sequence).